This is a list of T cell receptor beta chains from one sample in a study of blood T cell repertoires in COVID-19. Here immunoSEQ multiplex PCR was the method, and the copy in TCRdb shows in-frame clones only, minus some. The data show 250,000 to 350,000 clones, with around 90% seen just once and 8.9% held by the top ten. Sequencing input: PBMCs or T cells enriched from blood (not recorded which). The receptors were sampled from a woman aged 18-30 years who had recovered from COVID-19. CDR3s include the opening cysteine and the closing phenylalanine or tryptophan. A D gene is named only where the DNA matches it firmly. Some rows have no size entry. The others give once, few or many, or a class for an expanded clone.

d_call	v_call	j_call	clone_size	cdr3_nt	cdr3_aa
NA	TRBV15	TRBJ1-3	NA	TGTGCCACCAGCAGAGAACGACAGTGGGGAAACACCATATATTTT	CATSRERQWGNTIYF
NA	TRBV30	TRBJ1-2	NA	TGTGCCTGGAGGTCCCGGGGGGCCGGGTGGTATGGCTACACCTTC	CAWRSRGAGWYGYTF
TRBD1	TRBV11-3	TRBJ2-3	NA	TGTGCCAGCAGCCCGGGACAGGGCACAGATACGCAGTATTTT	CASSPGQGTDTQYF
NA	TRBV5-6	TRBJ1-2	medium-sized	TGTGCCAGCAGCTTGGGGCAGTCTTTCGGCTACACCTTC	CASSLGQSFGYTF
NA	TRBV7-8	TRBJ1-2	NA	TGTGCCAGCAGCTACGGACAGTCGGCTAACTATGGCTACACCTTC	CASSYGQSANYGYTF
NA	TRBV7-9	TRBJ1-1	NA	TGTGCCAGCAGTCCAGGGCAGGGGATGAACACTGAAGCTTTCTTT	CASSPGQGMNTEAFF
TRBD2	TRBV19	TRBJ2-7	NA	TGTGCCAGTAGTATACGGCGGGGGACCTTCCCCTACGAGCAGTACTTC	CASSIRRGTFPYEQYF
TRBD2	TRBV27	TRBJ2-7	NA	TGTGCCAGCAGTTCCAAACGGGGACTAGTAGTCCACGAGCAGTACTTC	CASSSKRGLVVHEQYF
NA	TRBV6-5	TRBJ1-2	NA	TGTGCCAGCAGTTACTCCGGTCAAGAGGGCTACACCTTC	CASSYSGQEGYTF
TRBD1	TRBV18	TRBJ2-7	NA	TGTGCCAGCTCACCACGACAGGGGCAGGAGGGCGAGCAGTACTTC	CASSPRQGQEGEQYF
TRBD1	TRBV6-5	TRBJ2-7	NA	TGTGCCAGCAGTTATTCGACAGGGAGTTCCTACGAGCAGTACTTC	CASSYSTGSSYEQYF
TRBD1	TRBV7-6	TRBJ1-1	NA	TGTGCCAGCAGCACCCGGACAGGGTCCGACACTGAAGCTTTCTTT	CASSTRTGSDTEAFF
NA	TRBV28	TRBJ1-1	NA	TGTGCCAGCAGTTTTGGCGGGATCACTGAAGCTTTCTTT	CASSFGGITEAFF
NA	TRBV5-1	TRBJ1-1	once	TGCGCCAGCAGCTTGGACGCCCGCAAGTCGGTTAACACTGAAGCTTTCTTT	CASSLDARKSVNTEAFF
TRBD2	TRBV4-3	TRBJ2-2	NA	TGCGCCAGCAGCCAAGGGACTAGCGGGGACTTCACCGGGGAGCTGTTTTTT	CASSQGTSGDFTGELFF
NA	TRBV3-1/TRBV3-2	TRBJ2-3	NA	TGTGCCAGCAGCCAAGATGGGGGCAGCATCACAGATACGCAGTATTTT	CASSQDGGSITDTQYF
NA	TRBV7-2	TRBJ1-2	few	TGTGCCAGCAGCTTCGGGGGGGGTGGCTATGGCTACACCTTC	CASSFGGGGYGYTF
TRBD2	TRBV9	TRBJ2-2	NA	TGTGCCAGCAGCATTCTAGCGGGAGGGAACACCGGGGAGCTGTTTTTT	CASSILAGGNTGELFF
TRBD1	TRBV2	TRBJ1-6	NA	TGTGCCAGCAGTGAAGCAGGACAGGGTCAGTCACCCCTCCACTTT	CASSEAGQGQSPLHF
NA	TRBV20-1	TRBJ2-1	NA	TGCAGTGCCTCCCCCTACAATGAGCAGTTCTTC	CSASPYNEQFF
TRBD1	TRBV5-1	TRBJ2-1	NA	TGCGCCAGCAGCAGAACGGGACAGATAAATGAGCAGTTCTTC	CASSRTGQINEQFF
NA	TRBV4-3	TRBJ1-5	NA	TGCGCCAGCAGCCAAGATTGGGGGGTTAAGGGAGCTTATAGCAATCAGCCCCAGCATTTT	CASSQDWGVKGAYSNQPQHF
TRBD1	TRBV19	TRBJ1-2	NA	TGTGCCAGTAATCCGACAGGGGGGAACTATGGCTACACCTTC	CASNPTGGNYGYTF
NA	TRBV7-2	TRBJ1-5	NA	TGTGCCAGCAGCGTGCAGGGCCAATCCCTACAGCCCCAGCATTTT	CASSVQGQSLQPQHF
NA	TRBV11-3	TRBJ2-2	NA	TGTGCCAGCAGCTTAGTTGGTAGCGGGGAGCTGTTTTTT	CASSLVGSGELFF
NA	TRBV7-9	TRBJ1-1	few	TGTGCCAGCAGCTTTCAACGCGCTGAAGCTTTCTTT	CASSFQRAEAFF
NA	TRBV29-1	TRBJ1-4	NA	TGCAGCGCTTGGGGGGGGAATGAAAAACTGTTTTTT	CSAWGGNEKLFF
NA	TRBV7-9	TRBJ1-5	NA	TGTGCCAGCAGCCCCAGGGAGGGCCAGCCCCAGCATTTT	CASSPREGQPQHF
NA	TRBV25-1	TRBJ1-5	NA	TGTGCCAGCAGTGAATCAGGGGATAGCAATCAGCCCCAGCATTTT	CASSESGDSNQPQHF
TRBD1	TRBV5-4	TRBJ2-5	few	TGTGCCAGCAGCCCGGACAGGGGGGGAGAGACCCAGTACTTC	CASSPDRGGETQYF
NA	TRBV2	TRBJ2-3	NA	TGTGCCAGCGGAGTACCGGGAGAAACAGATACGCAGTATTTT	CASGVPGETDTQYF
TRBD1	TRBV18	TRBJ1-3	once	TGTGCCAGCTCACCGGGACAGACCAGCTCTGGAAACACCATATATTTT	CASSPGQTSSGNTIYF
TRBD2	TRBV7-2	TRBJ2-1	NA	TGTGCCAGCGGGGGGACTAGCGGGACGTACAATGAGCAGTTCTTC	CASGGTSGTYNEQFF
TRBD1	TRBV20-1	TRBJ1-5	NA	TGCAGTGCTAGTAGGCCAGGGGGTGATCAGCCCCAGCATTTT	CSASRPGGDQPQHF
TRBD2	TRBV7-2	TRBJ2-1	NA	TGTGCCAGCAGCTTTAACGGGGGGATATACAATGAGCAGTTCTTC	CASSFNGGIYNEQFF
TRBD1	TRBV7-9	TRBJ1-4	NA	TGTGCCAGCAGCACAGGGGGGGATAATGAAAAACTGTTTTTT	CASSTGGDNEKLFF
TRBD1	TRBV29-1	TRBJ2-7	NA	TGCAGCGTTGCCCGGGACAGGGCGTCCTACGAGCAGTACTTC	CSVARDRASYEQYF
NA	TRBV28	TRBJ2-7	NA	TGTGCCGCCTCAGGGGGGCCGATCTACGAGCAGTACTTC	CAASGGPIYEQYF
TRBD2	TRBV5-8	TRBJ2-7	NA	TGTGCCAGCAGCTTCACCTTCGGGACTAGCGGGAGGGCCTACGAGCAGTACTTC	CASSFTFGTSGRAYEQYF
NA	TRBV25-1	TRBJ2-2	NA	TGTGCCAGCAGTGAAGGAGTCGGGGAGCTGTTTTTT	CASSEGVGELFF
NA	TRBV6-5	TRBJ2-7	few	TGTGCCAGCAGTTACCGCCGGGGGACCGCCTACGAGCAGTACTTC	CASSYRRGTAYEQYF
TRBD1	TRBV11-3	TRBJ2-2	NA	TGTGCCAGCAGCTGGGGACAGGGGTCCGGGGAGCTGTTTTTT	CASSWGQGSGELFF
TRBD1	TRBV19	TRBJ1-2	NA	TGTGCCAGTAGTTCAGGGGGTCTGATTCTCTATGGCTACACCTTC	CASSSGGLILYGYTF
NA	TRBV28	TRBJ1-3	once	TGTGCCAGCAGTTTTGAGAGCTCTGGAAACACCATATATTTT	CASSFESSGNTIYF
NA	TRBV14	TRBJ2-1	NA	TGTGCCAGCAGCCAAGAAATCGGGGTGACCTACAATGAGCAGTTCTTC	CASSQEIGVTYNEQFF
TRBD2	TRBV7-8	TRBJ2-7	NA	TGTGCCAGCAGCCTAAAATCGGCTAGCGGGAGCTACTCCTACGAGCAGTACTTC	CASSLKSASGSYSYEQYF
NA	TRBV19	TRBJ1-2	once	TGTGCCAGTAGTCCCCGACTCTACGCGGCTGACTCCGAATACTTTAACTATGGCTACACCTTC	CASSPRLYAADSEYFNYGYTF
NA	TRBV4-1	TRBJ1-1	once	TGCGCCAGCAGCGAAAATCCCGCCCCGACTAGGGAGGCTTTCTTT	CASSENPAPTREAFF
TRBD1	TRBV9	TRBJ1-3	NA	TGTGCCAGCAGCTACGGACAGGGCCCTGGAAACACCATATATTTT	CASSYGQGPGNTIYF
TRBD1	TRBV13	TRBJ1-1	NA	TGTGCCAGCAGCACCACACAGGGGAAGAACACTGAAGCTTTCTTT	CASSTTQGKNTEAFF
TRBD2	TRBV7-3	TRBJ2-1	once	TGTGCCAGCAGCTTAGGGGTTACTAGCGTCTACAATGAGCAGTTCTTC	CASSLGVTSVYNEQFF
TRBD1	TRBV5-1	TRBJ1-2	NA	TGCGCCAGCAGCTTACCGTCGCCGGGACAGGGGAACTATGGCTACACCTTC	CASSLPSPGQGNYGYTF
TRBD1	TRBV7-2	TRBJ1-2	NA	TGTGCCAGCAGCAAGACCAGGGGGTATGGCTACACCTTC	CASSKTRGYGYTF
NA	TRBV7-9	TRBJ2-2	NA	TGTGCCAGCCAACCAATCGCCTCAGGGGTGAACACCGGGGAGCTGTTTTTT	CASQPIASGVNTGELFF
NA	TRBV19	TRBJ1-5	NA	TGTGCCAGTACCTCCCGGCAGGGTGATCATCAGCCCCAGCATTTT	CASTSRQGDHQPQHF